The rows below give T cell receptor beta chains drawn from one sample of a study of Graves' ophthalmopathy and Graves' hyperthyroidism. TCRdb independently ran MiXCR on the multiplex PCR reads; one entry per CDR3 protein. The table has approximately 460,000 distinct CDR3 sequences, approximately 15% seen once; the top ten hold about a tenth. The sequenced sample consisted of blood. The receptors originated from a woman younger than 45 with Graves' ophthalmopathy. The CDR3 runs from the conserved cysteine through the conserved F or W. The D gene is left open where the match is weak. A clone size is listed for some rows: how often the clone was seen (once, few, many), or a class if it is expanded.

many,TRBJ1-2,TRBV12-3/TRBV12-4,.,CASSPRRVRNYGYTF,TGTGCCAGCAGTCCCCGTAGGGTACGGAACTATGGCTACACCTTC
many,TRBJ1-2,TRBV28,.,CASSLWQTNGYTF,TGTGCCAGCAGTTTATGGCAGACCAATGGCTACACCTTC
few,TRBJ1-1,TRBV3-1,TRBD1,CASSQAPGPLRGTEAFF,TGTGCCAGCAGCCAAGCCCCCGGACCCCTCAGGGGGACTGAAGCTTTCTTT
many,TRBJ1-1,TRBV20-1,TRBD1,CSAGQGADTEAFF,TGCAGTGCTGGACAGGGGGCTGACACTGAAGCTTTCTTT
many,TRBJ2-7,TRBV2,.,CASTRRGTLEQYF,TGTGCCAGCACCCGAAGGGGGACTCTCGAGCAGTACTTC
once,TRBJ1-1,TRBV19,.,CASRNRDMNTEAFF,TGTGCCAGTAGGAACCGGGATATGAACACTGAAGCTTTCTTT
many,TRBJ2-7,TRBV6-2/TRBV6-3,.,CASSYSGQRGEQYF,TGTGCCAGCAGTTACTCGGGACAACGGGGCGAGCAGTACTTC
many,TRBJ2-7,TRBV6-1,TRBD1,CASSEFGQGAIYEQYF,TGTGCCAGCAGTGAATTTGGACAGGGGGCGATCTACGAGCAGTACTTC
many,TRBJ2-5,TRBV2,.,CASSRVTQETQYF,TGTGCCAGCAGTCGGGTCACCCAAGAGACCCAGTACTTC
many,TRBJ2-4,TRBV5-1,.,CASSSGNIQYF,TGCGCCAGCAGCTCAGGAAACATTCAGTACTTC
many,TRBJ1-3,TRBV6-5,.,CASSSRYSGNTIYF,TGTGCCAGCAGTTCTCGTTACTCTGGAAACACCATATATTTT
.,TRBJ1-2,TRBV20-1,.,CSARGSDINYGYTF,TGCAGTGCTAGAGGTTCGGACATCAACTATGGCTACACCTTC
many,TRBJ2-5,TRBV30,.,CAWGQRGYRLETQYF,TGTGCCTGGGGTCAACGGGGTTACAGATTAGAGACCCAGTACTTC
many,TRBJ2-7,TRBV20-1,.,CSASRTYEQYF,TGCAGTGCTAGCCGGACCTACGAGCAGTACTTC
.,TRBJ1-6,TRBV10-3,.,CAISVQGNSPLHF,TGTGCCATCAGTGTTCAAGGGAATTCACCCCTCCACTTT
many,TRBJ2-7,TRBV27,.,CASSWGGRDYEQYF,TGTGCCAGCAGCTGGGGGGGGCGGGACTACGAGCAGTACTTC
.,TRBJ1-6,TRBV7-2,.,CASSFTRNSPLHF,TGTGCCAGCAGCTTCACAAGAAATTCACCCCTCCACTTT
.,TRBJ2-7,TRBV6-1,.,CASLGIINEQYF,TGTGCCAGCTTAGGGATTATAAACGAGCAGTACTTC
many,TRBJ2-7,TRBV3-1,.,CASSQGNKPYEQYF,TGTGCCAGCAGCCAAGGAAACAAGCCCTACGAGCAGTACTTC
.,TRBJ2-7,TRBV7-9,.,CARSLGIVSYKQYF,TGTGCCAGAAGCTTAGGAATAGTATCCTACAAGCAGTACTTC
many,TRBJ1-6,TRBV12-3/TRBV12-4,.,CASSAGTPSPLHF,TGTGCCAGCAGTGCGGGGACTCCTTCACCCCTCCACTTT
.,TRBJ2-7,TRBV4-1,.,CASSHSGTGLDEQYF,TGCGCCAGCAGCCACAGCGGGACAGGTTTGGACGAGCAGTACTTC
.,TRBJ1-5,TRBV12-5,.,CASGLYSNQPQHF,TGTGCTAGTGGTTTGTATAGCAATCAGCCCCAGCATTTT
many,TRBJ1-1,TRBV28,.,CASIRRSDEAFF,TGTGCCAGCATCCGGAGGTCTGATGAAGCTTTCTTT
.,TRBJ2-7,TRBV7-8,TRBD2,CASSRSWTLAGRSYEQYF,TGTGCCAGCAGCCGATCATGGACTCTAGCGGGTCGGTCCTACGAGCAGTACTTC
few,TRBJ2-3,TRBV13,TRBD2,CASSSSIAGLGVADTQYF,TGTGCCAGCAGCTCCTCTATAGCGGGGCTCGGGGTGGCAGATACGCAGTATTTT
.,TRBJ2-6,TRBV30,TRBD1,CAWRGQGASGANVLTF,TGTGCCTGGAGGGGACAGGGGGCCTCTGGGGCCAACGTCCTGACTTTC
many,TRBJ1-1,TRBV6-5,.,CASSTLGRVNTEAFF,TGTGCCAGCAGCACACTGGGACGCGTGAACACTGAAGCTTTCTTT
many,TRBJ2-5,TRBV30,TRBD2,CAWSLGSGRAGETQYF,TGTGCCTGGAGTCTAGGTAGCGGGAGGGCCGGAGAGACCCAGTACTTC
many,TRBJ1-5,TRBV5-5,TRBD1,CASSADRGVSNQPQHF,TGTGCCAGCAGCGCGGACAGGGGGGTGAGCAATCAGCCCCAGCATTTT
many,TRBJ2-3,TRBV6-1,.,CASSEAGATDTQYF,TGTGCCAGCAGTGAGGCGGGGGCCACAGATACGCAGTATTTT
many,TRBJ1-5,TRBV28,TRBD1,CASSFPAGGMGQPQHF,TGTGCCAGCAGTTTTCCCGCAGGGGGCATGGGTCAGCCCCAGCATTTT
many,TRBJ1-1,TRBV12-3/TRBV12-4,.,CASSLSGRYTEAFF,TGTGCCAGCAGTTTATCAGGGCGGTACACTGAAGCTTTCTTT
few,TRBJ2-7,TRBV7-9,.,CASSSVPHEQYF,TGTGCCAGCAGCTCCGTACCCCACGAGCAGTACTTC
many,TRBJ2-5,TRBV20-1,.,CSARRDPAQETQYF,TGCAGTGCCCGCCGGGATCCTGCGCAAGAGACCCAGTACTTC
many,TRBJ1-1,TRBV25-1,.,CASSESGGEGVEAFF,TGTGCCAGCAGTGAATCGGGGGGAGAAGGGGTTGAAGCTTTCTTT
many,TRBJ1-2,TRBV20-1,.,CSARDPLKGGGYGYTF,TGCAGTGCTAGAGACCCACTGAAGGGCGGCGGCTATGGCTACACCTTC
many,TRBJ2-7,TRBV28,TRBD2,CASSLSTGLAYEQYF,TGTGCCAGCAGTTTGAGTACAGGACTAGCCTACGAGCAGTACTTC
few,TRBJ1-6,TRBV6-1,TRBD1,CASRAGGFSPLHF,TGTGCCAGCAGAGCAGGGGGCTTTTCACCCCTCCACTTT
many,TRBJ1-1,TRBV5-1,.,CASSLTEGYRSEAFF,TGCGCCAGCAGCTTGACGGAGGGGTACAGGAGTGAAGCTTTCTTT
many,TRBJ1-5,TRBV11-2,TRBD1,CASSLLGQGAGQPQHF,TGTGCCAGCAGCTTACTTGGACAGGGGGCGGGTCAGCCCCAGCATTTT
many,TRBJ1-1,TRBV20-1,.,CSARDPRSHTEAFF,TGCAGTGCTAGAGATCCCCGAAGCCACACTGAAGCTTTCTTT
many,TRBJ1-2,TRBV24-1,.,CATSGGNYGYTF,TGTGCCACCAGTGGAGGGAACTATGGCTACACCTTC
.,TRBJ2-7,TRBV12-3/TRBV12-4,.,CASSLRRGREQYF,TGTGCCAGCAGTTTAAGGAGGGGGCGAGAGCAGTACTTC
many,TRBJ1-1,TRBV19,.,CASSITGTVNTEAFF,TGTGCCAGTAGTATCACCGGGACGGTGAACACTGAAGCTTTCTTT
.,TRBJ2-5,TRBV3-1,.,CASSPQWGETQYF,TGTGCCAGCAGCCCCCAGTGGGGAGAGACCCAGTACTTC
many,TRBJ1-6,TRBV28,TRBD1,CASSQGQNNSPLHF,TGTGCCAGCAGTCAGGGACAGAATAATTCACCCCTCCACTTT
many,TRBJ2-7,TRBV12-3/TRBV12-4,.,CASSFNSGAKQYF,TGTGCCAGCAGTTTTAATTCAGGAGCAAAGCAGTACTTC
many,TRBJ2-7,TRBV7-9,TRBD2,CASARTSGYEQYF,TGTGCCAGCGCCAGGACTAGCGGCTACGAGCAGTACTTC
many,TRBJ2-2,TRBV20-1,TRBD2,CSALLRGGNGELFF,TGCAGTGCTCTCCTCCGGGGGGGAAACGGGGAGCTGTTTTTT
few,TRBJ2-4,TRBV7-9,.,CASSLRDPELAKNIQYF,TGTGCCAGCAGCCTCCGGGACCCCGAATTAGCCAAAAACATTCAGTACTTC
many,TRBJ1-1,TRBV19,.,CASNPKGGGLNEAFF,TGTGCCAGTAATCCGAAGGGGGGTGGCCTAAATGAAGCTTTCTTT
many,TRBJ1-1,TRBV28,.,CASSLMTTGRTEAFF,TGTGCCAGCAGTTTAATGACCACAGGGAGGACTGAAGCTTTCTTT
many,TRBJ1-1,TRBV2,.,CASIRRVRSMNTEAFF,TGTGCCAGCATTCGCAGGGTTCGTTCAATGAACACTGAAGCTTTCTTT
.,TRBJ2-5,TRBV29-1,TRBD1,CSFGTGIETQYF,TGCAGCTTCGGGACAGGGATAGAGACCCAGTACTTC
.,TRBJ1-5,TRBV19,.,CASSIQGSQPQHF,TGTGCCAGTAGTATCCAGGGAAGCCAGCCCCAGCATTTT
many,TRBJ1-5,TRBV28,TRBD1,CTSSWTGRKQPQHF,TGTACCAGCAGTTGGACAGGACGAAAACAGCCCCAGCATTTT
many,TRBJ1-5,TRBV6-5,.,CASSYSRAQPQHF,TGTGCCAGCAGTTACTCGAGGGCTCAGCCCCAGCATTTT
few,TRBJ2-5,TRBV3-1,.,CASSQVGAPRETQYF,TGTGCCAGCAGCCAGGTGGGAGCCCCGAGAGAGACCCAGTACTTC
many,TRBJ2-7,TRBV12-3/TRBV12-4,.,CASSLGSGRPSYEQYF,TGTGCCAGCAGTTTAGGGTCCGGAAGGCCTTCCTACGAGCAGTACTTC